Included here is one T cell receptor beta chain sequence, with context. The antigen is undetermined. This entry is derived from a study of beta chain features in type 1 diabetes. Study-wide points: TCRB CDR3 length was moderately but significantly reduced in all four CD4+ subsets of Type 1 diabetes patients. It was not settled here whether HLA type affects TCRB rearrangement. Cells expressing TCR highly could be over-represented by cDNA sequencing.

The CDR3 sequence is 17 residues long. With V trimmed by 0 bases and J by 4 bases, 10 bases remained unmatched. Germline V CDR1 and CDR2: SGDLS, YYNGEE. The sequenced template was cDNA made from the entire isolated RNA. Assay: immunoSEQ multiplex PCR; the TCRdb copy retains only in-frame clones and omits some. The sample has approximately 240,000 clones, roughly 17% seen once. Material: naive CD4+ T cells from blood. The V gene is TRBV9, the J gene TRBJ2-3; 8 bases match TRBD2. This receptor was identified in a man younger than 45 with type 1 diabetes. Here the CDR3 reads CASSVAGTRGLADTQYF. The CDR3 region has the DNA TGTGCCAGCAGCGTAGCTGGGACTAGGGGATTGGCAGATACGCAGTATTTT.